Below are 26 T cell receptor beta chains sequenced from a single sample in a study of cytomegalovirus exposure and HLA in healthy donors. It was with 60 Vbeta and 13 Jbeta primers that the PCR ran. This table comes from immunoSEQ multiplex PCR, and its TCRdb copy is limited to in-frame clones, with some not included. The sample records about 160,000 clones, roughly 76% being singletons. Input material: PBMCs. These receptor sequences come from a man aged 55 to 69 in good health and CMV-seronegative.

V is TRBV9 and J is TRBJ1-6; tentatively, D is TRBD1 (5 bases). Trimming took off 0 bases at V and 10 bases at J, with 14 bases between the two ends. The CDR3 runs to 15 residues. Looked up from germline, CDR1 is SGDLS and CDR2 is YYNGEE. Written as DNA, the CDR3 is TGTGCCAGCAGCGTAGCCCCCTCGGGGGGATCACCCCTCCACTTT. As protein: CASSVAPSGGSPLHF.

This clone was counted between two and nine times. The chain is built from TRBV7-9 and TRBJ1-5; possible D gene TRBD1, 5 bases. The ends were cut back, 4 bases at V and 7 bases at J, with 11 bases in the middle. CDR1 and CDR2 from the germline V gene are SEHNR and FQNEAQ (reference sequence). This CDR3 comprises 13 residues. The CDR3 bases are TGTGCCAGCAGCTCCCAGGGAAGACAGCCCCAGCATTTT. It specifies CASSSQGRQPQHF.

As to this clone: Other DNA sequences within the sample encode an identical CDR3. The J gene is TRBJ1-1, the V gene TRBV30; 8 bases are shared with TRBD1. The CDR3 runs to 13 residues. The trim removed 5 bases at V and 3 bases at J, leaving 5 bases unmatched. Germline CDR1 GTSNPN, CDR2 SVGIG (reference sequence). As DNA, the CDR3 is TGTGCCTGGCAAACAGGGGGTGACACTGAAGCTTTCTTT. Amino acid sequence: CAWQTGGDTEAFF.

This chain joins TRBV19 and TRBJ2-2; maybe TRBD2 (6 bases). In germline, CDR1 is LNHDA, CDR2 SQIVND (reference sequence). Trimming stripped 9 bases from V and 1 base from J, with 15 bases between. CDR3 size: 15 residues. CDR3 sequence reads: CASTLAMGNTGELFF. CDR3 coding DNA: TGTGCCAGCACTCTAGCGATGGGGAACACCGGGGAGCTGTTTTTT.

The rearrangement uses TRBV5-6 and TRBJ1-5; 9 bases align to TRBD1. Germline V gene lookup returns CDR1 SGHDT and CDR2 YYEEEE. This CDR3 is built from 16 residues. The V and J ends lost 2 bases and 2 bases, in that order; junction bases with no gene match: 5. CDR3 nucleotides: TGTGCCAGCAGCTTTACAGGGGGCATAGGCAATCAGCCCCAGCATTTT. It codes for CASSFTGGIGNQPQHF. The full variable domain, its missing parts supplied by reference TRBV5-6 and TRBJ1-5, is DAGVTQSPTHLIKTRGQQVTLRCSPKSGHDTVSWYQQALGQGPQFIFQYYEEEERQRGNFPDRFSGHQFPNYSSELNVNALLLGDSALYLCASSFTGGIGNQPQHFGDGTRLSIL.

This clone was picked up a small number of times. The rearrangement links TRBV5-1 to TRBJ2-5, with no clear D. The V gene lost 3 bases and the J gene lost 2 bases, with 11 bases spanning the gap. In germline, CDR1 is SGHRS, CDR2 YFSETQ. The CDR3 is made up of 14 amino acids. CDR3: CASSSSVLQETQYF. CDR3 nucleotides: TGCGCCAGCAGCTCTTCAGTCTTACAAGAGACCCAGTACTTC. Full variable domain (remainder filled in from reference TRBV5-1 and TRBJ2-5): KAGVTQTPRYLIKTRGQQVTLSCSPISGHRSVSWYQQTPGQGLQFLFEYFSETQRNKGNFPGRFSGRQFSNSRSEMNVSTLELGDSALYLCASSSSVLQETQYFGPGTRLLVL.

The chain couples TRBV7-8 to TRBJ1-1; 9 bases are shared with TRBD1. Germline assignment: CDR1 SGHVS and CDR2 FQNEAQ. The CDR3 length is 17 residues. The V gene end was trimmed by 5 bases and the J gene end by 3 bases; junction bases not matched to a gene: 13. The CDR3, as DNA: TGTGCCAGCAGCCCATCATACAGGGGGCGCACGCACACTGAAGCTTTCTTT. Residues: CASSPSYRGRTHTEAFF.

This sequence joins TRBV7-2 and TRBJ2-1, with 9 bases that match TRBD2. The trim removed 3 bases at V and 8 bases at J, leaving 2 bases unmatched. This CDR3 spans 13 amino acids. Germline CDR1 reads SGHTA; CDR2 reads FQGNSA. CDR3 loop: CASSFGTSYEQFF. The DNA of the CDR3 is TGTGCCAGCAGCTTCGGGACTAGCTATGAGCAGTTCTTC.

V and J are TRBV7-2 and TRBJ2-1, with D possibly being TRBD1 (5 bases). The CDR3 covers 13 residues. V was shortened by 0 bases and J by 8 bases, with 8 bases between the two germline ends. Germline V gives CDR1 SGHTA, CDR2 FQGNSA. The CDR3 bases are TGTGCCAGCAGCTTAGCAGACAGTTATGAGCAGTTCTTC. It encodes CASSLADSYEQFF.

CDR3 amino acids: CASRSGTSTDTQYF. CDR3 DNA sequence: TGTGCCAGCAGATCCGGGACTAGCACAGATACGCAGTATTTT. The V and J genes are TRBV6-5 and TRBJ2-3; a weak D match, TRBD2 (6 bases). Per germline, CDR1 MNHEY and CDR2 SVGAGI. V was trimmed by 6 bases and J by 0 bases, leaving 10 bases between them. The CDR3 length is 14 residues.

As regards this clone: The conserved final phenylalanine or tryptophan is absent from the CDR3, which likely points to a read error. This chain joins TRBV10-1 and TRBJ2-7, with 7 nucleotides matching TRBD1. This CDR3 is built from 14 residues. Germline values: CDR1 WNHNN, CDR2 SYGVQD (reference sequence). Unmatched junction bases numbered 4, after V lost 4 bases and J lost 1 base. The CDR3 DNA reads as TGCGCCAGCAGTGCCGAGACAGGGTCCTACGAGCAGTACCTC. Translated, it gives CASSAETGSYEQYL.

V usage is TRBV6-1 and J usage is TRBJ2-1; maybe TRBD1 (6 bases). Trimming left V 5 bases short and J 0 bases short, with 11 bases between. Germline lookup yields CDR1 MNHNS and CDR2 SASEGT. The CDR3 extends over 15 amino acids. The CDR3: CASSQGHASYNEQFF. The CDR3 nucleotides read TGTGCCAGCAGTCAGGGACACGCCTCCTACAATGAGCAGTTCTTC.

The V and J genes are TRBV7-9 and TRBJ2-1, with D possibly TRBD2 on 6 matching bases. The CDR3 length is 13 residues. The germline CDR1 and CDR2 sequences are SEHNR and FQNEAQ (reference sequence). Trimming removed 3 bases from V and 10 bases from J, with 13 bases in between. The DNA of the CDR3 is TGTGCCAGCAGCTTTTGGACCGGAGGGGAGCAGTTCTTC. Translation: CASSFWTGGEQFF.

This chain joins TRBV5-1 and TRBJ2-5; weak D call: TRBD2 (6 bases). Germline V gene data show CDR1 as SGHRS and CDR2 as YFSETQ. V was shortened by 3 bases and J by 4 bases, with 19 bases between the two germline ends. The CDR3 sequence is 16 residues long. CDR3 protein: CASSSGWQGGLETQYF. Here the CDR3 DNA reads TGCGCCAGCAGCTCGGGCTGGCAGGGAGGTTTAGAGACCCAGTACTTC. The full variable domain, its missing parts supplied by reference TRBV5-1 and TRBJ2-5, is KAGVTQTPRYLIKTRGQQVTLSCSPISGHRSVSWYQQTPGQGLQFLFEYFSETQRNKGNFPGRFSGRQFSNSRSEMNVSTLELGDSALYLCASSSGWQGGLETQYFGPGTRLLVL.

This clone was seen only a few times. This chain joins TRBV6-4 and TRBJ2-1; 10 bases fit TRBD2. CDR1 MRHNA and CDR2 SNTAGT come from the germline V gene. The CDR3 totals 15 residues. The J segment lost 7 bases and the V segment lost 2 bases, leaving 5 bases of the junction unmatched. DNA of the CDR3: TGTGCCAGCAGTGACATGGCTAGCGGGAGAAATGAGCAGTTCTTC. This gives the protein CASSDMASGRNEQFF.

This clone was recorded a few times. The V call is TRBV19, the J call TRBJ2-5, with 9 positions matching TRBD2. Germline V gene lookup returns CDR1 LNHDA and CDR2 SQIVND (reference sequence). J was trimmed by 4 bases and V by 6 bases; bases with no gene match: 6. The CDR3 consists of 14 residues. The CDR3 sequence is CASRLSGSGETQYF. The CDR3 DNA follows: TGTGCCAGTAGGCTTAGCGGGAGTGGAGAGACCCAGTACTTC.

The V and J genes are TRBV7-9 and TRBJ1-4, with 7 bases fitting TRBD1. V shed 5 bases and J 8 bases; nucleotides not matched to a gene: 8. The CDR3 contains 14 residues. CDR1 and CDR2 (germline): SEHNR, FQNEAQ (reference sequence). The CDR3 DNA follows: TGTGCCAGCAGCCACCGACAGGGTAGGGAAAAACTGTTTTTT. It encodes CASSHRQGREKLFF.

The chain combines TRBV27 with TRBJ2-3, with TRBD1 identical over 8 bases. V gave up 5 bases and J gave up 4 bases; unmatched junction bases: 17. The CDR3 contains 18 residues. The germline CDR1 and CDR2 sequences are MNHEY and SMNVEV (reference sequence). In nucleotides, the CDR3 is TGTGCCAGCAGTCCGCTCGGGACAGGCAGACTCACGGCAGATACGCAGTATTTT. Translating it yields CASSPLGTGRLTADTQYF.

The chain combines TRBV28 with TRBJ2-1; TRBD1 aligns across 11 bases. The trim removed 10 bases at V and 3 bases at J, leaving 8 bases unmatched. The germline V gene has CDR1 MDHEN and CDR2 SYDVKM. CDR3 size: 15 residues. CDR3 nucleotide sequence: TGTGCCACCATTACCGGGACAGGGGGCTACAATGAGCAGTTCTTC. Translated, it gives CATITGTGGYNEQFF.

This clone was counted a single time. The chain joins TRBV5-1 to TRBJ2-1; the match to TRBD2 covers 12 bases. The CDR3 extends over 19 amino acids. Germline V gives CDR1 SGHRS, CDR2 YFSETQ. Germline trimming cut 1 base from V and 8 bases from J; bases unmatched to any gene: 16. CDR3 loop: CASSLMPSGGAGLWDEQFF. The CDR3 coding sequence is TGCGCCAGCAGCTTGATGCCTAGCGGGGGGGCAGGATTATGGGATGAGCAGTTCTTC.

The rearrangement joins TRBV15 to TRBJ2-7, with a tentative D call TRBD1 (5 bases). V dropped 0 bases and J dropped 3 bases, with 9 bases sitting between them. CDR1 and CDR2 (germline): LNHNV, YYDKDF (reference sequence). The CDR3 is 14 amino acids. The CDR3 spells CATSRDRVDYEQYF. The CDR3 region has the DNA TGTGCCACCAGCAGAGACAGGGTCGACTACGAGCAGTACTTC.

Concerning this clone itself: This specimen includes other DNA sequences encoding the same CDR3. The chain carries TRBV5-1 and TRBJ2-5; 10 bases map to TRBD1. The CDR3 has 15 amino acids. V lost 0 bases and J lost 5; bases outside the gene matches: 4. The germline V gene encodes CDR1 SGHRS and CDR2 YFSETQ. The CDR3: CASSLGQGAGETQYF. CDR3 DNA: TGCGCCAGCAGCTTGGGACAGGGGGCGGGGGAGACCCAGTACTTC.

This clone came up once. V and J are TRBV10-3 and TRBJ1-1, with 8 nucleotides matching TRBD1. With 7 bases clipped from V and 4 bases from J, the junction kept 5 bases outside the gene matches. The CDR3 consists of 13 residues. Germline V gene lookup returns CDR1 ENHRY and CDR2 SYGVKD. CDR3 loop: CAINDRGFTEAFF. The CDR3, as DNA: TGTGCCATCAACGACAGGGGTTTCACTGAAGCTTTCTTT.

The chain combines TRBV7-2 with TRBJ1-4; 7 bases map to TRBD1. J lost 8 bases, V lost 1 base, and 7 bases had no gene match. Germline V gene data show CDR1 as SGHTA and CDR2 as FQGNSA. CDR3 length: 15 amino acids. The CDR3 protein is CASSLDRGVSEKLFF. The DNA of the CDR3 is TGTGCCAGCAGCTTAGACAGGGGAGTCTCCGAAAAACTGTTTTTT. Supplemented by reference TRBV7-2 and TRBJ1-4, the full variable domain reads GAGVSQSPSNKVTEKGKDVELRCDPISGHTALYWYRQSLGQGLEFLIYFQGNSAPDKSGLPSDRFSAERTGGSVSTLTIQRTQQEDSAVYLCASSLDRGVSEKLFFGSGTQLSVL.

The V call is TRBV2, the J call TRBJ1-5, with D maybe TRBD1 (6 bases). Germline loops: CDR1 SNHLY, CDR2 FYNNEI. This CDR3 contains 14 residues. The ends were cut back, 6 bases at V and 0 bases at J, with 9 bases in the middle. The DNA for the CDR3 is TGTGCCAGCAGACGGACAGATAGCAATCAGCCCCAGCATTTT. This gives the protein CASRRTDSNQPQHF.

The gene calls are TRBV5-1 and TRBJ1-3; maybe TRBD1 (5 bases). CDR3 size: 20 residues. Trimming pared 4 bases from V and 0 bases from J, leaving 26 bases between. CDR1 is SGHRS, CDR2 YFSETQ, per germline. CDR3 in DNA: TGCGCCAGCAGCAACTTACCGACAGTTACCCCTAGTACCTCTGGAAACACCATATATTTT. This gives the protein CASSNLPTVTPSTSGNTIYF. Filled out from reference TRBV5-1 and TRBJ1-3, the complete variable domain reads KAGVTQTPRYLIKTRGQQVTLSCSPISGHRSVSWYQQTPGQGLQFLFEYFSETQRNKGNFPGRFSGRQFSNSRSEMNVSTLELGDSALYLCASSNLPTVTPSTSGNTIYFGEGSWLTVV.